A single T cell receptor beta chain is shown here with its context. This clone was counted a single time. Its antigen target is currently unknown. No base quality values were provided; no much bigger clone lies one nucleotide off. The data were taken from a study of blood T cell repertoires in COVID-19 (TCRdb year 2020). Background on the whole study: Samples from collaborators originated in the United States, Italy and Spain and spanned both the acute and convalescent phases of COVID-19. The dataset comprised deeply sampled blood TCRbeta repertoires from subjects exposed to, actively infected with, or recovered from COVID-19. The prospective study material was composed of cDNA or gDNA derived from T cells, B-cell-depleted T cells, or PBMCs. The samples were drawn from the first 160 participants of the ongoing ImmuneRACE study and from 1,254 subjects provided by 6 global collaborators. The repertoires were made available in a free public database intended to serve as a resource for research on the immune response to SARS-CoV-2. Sample metadata almost always included a de-identified subject ID, COVID-19 status, age in years and sex. Where available, HLA class I and class II types were obtained from metadata supplied by the sample provider rather than from assay-based typing. The study at large found these results: The amount of clinical and demographic metadata varied by source and participant and was provided uncurated.

There are 16 amino acids in the CDR3, from cysteine to phenylalanine inclusive. The only DNA kept is the CDR3, 48 bases in frame from the first base. Trimming takes 6 bases off V and 7 bases off J; junction bases not matched to a gene: 10. Taken from the germline V gene (reference sequence), the CDR1 and CDR2 loops are MNHEY and SMNVEV. Whole blood was collected in K2EDTA tubes by collaborating institutions according to the institutions' own protocols. For TCRbeta analysis, collaborators shipped samples as frozen whole blood, isolated PBMCs, or DNA extracted from either of those sample types. The immunoSEQ Assay, a bias-controlled multiplex PCR, was used to amplify TCRbeta CDR3 regions from genomic DNA. In the paper's pipeline: Nucleated cell counts per sample were estimated from amplification of reference gene primers within the assay. Sequence reads were collapsed and filtered to measure the absolute abundance of every unique TCRbeta CDR3 rearrangement. Productive Simpson clonality was computed per sample as the square root of Simpson's diversity index over productive rearrangements. Held by TCRdb, this immuneACCESS table contains in-frame sequences only and omits some clones. Under half of the omission traces to an unresolved V gene where checked; the cause of the rest is unknown. V and J calls and clone size are those listed in that table; D and trimming were worked out from the DNA. The sample table holds about 94,000 clones, of which about 74% were seen once. About half of the sample is held by the ten biggest clonotypes.

Sequencing was carried out using peripheral blood. The chain employs TRBV27 and TRBJ2-1, and TRBD2 aligns with 12 junction nucleotides. The clonotype originates from a human donor in a cohort sampled during active COVID-19. CDR3 loop: CASSRMGLAGGNEQFF. The nucleotide sequence reads as follows: TGTGCCAGCAGCCGCATGGGACTAGCGGGTGGGAATGAGCAGTTCTTC.